These T cell receptor beta chains were read from a single sample in a study of identical twins. TCRdb used MiXCR to reprocess the 5' RACE reads, holding one entry per CDR3 protein. Among about 890,000 distinct CDR3 sequences, about 12% were seen once, and the ten largest hold around 1.5%. The same data also contributed to another study, on yellow fever vaccine responses in identical twins.

Sequencing was performed on PBMCs. The receptors were sampled from a woman younger than 35 in good health. Each CDR3 is given with its conserved first and last residue. The D gene is left open where the match is weak. For some rows the clone size is stated as once, few or many, or as a class when expanded; others skip it.

clone_size	v_call	j_call	d_call	cdr3_aa	cdr3_nt
few	TRBV3-1	TRBJ2-1	TRBD2	CASSQDRSSGSDEQFF	TGTGCCAGCAGCCAAGATAGGTCTAGCGGGAGCGATGAGCAGTTCTTC
few	TRBV3-1	TRBJ2-3	TRBD2	CASSQVGLAQSGTDTQYF	TGTGCCAGCAGCCAAGTAGGACTAGCCCAAAGCGGCACAGATACGCAGTATTTT
-	TRBV24-1	TRBJ1-5	TRBD1	CATSDSTGAQPQHF	TGTGCCACCAGTGATTCAACAGGGGCTCAGCCCCAGCATTTT
many	TRBV12-3/TRBV12-4	TRBJ2-1	-	CASSAPGLEQFF	TGTGCCAGCAGTGCCCCGGGACTTGAGCAGTTCTTC
many	TRBV28	TRBJ2-3	-	CASSRDFTDTQYF	TGTGCCAGCAGCCGGGACTTTACAGATACGCAGTATTTT
many	TRBV7-3	TRBJ1-1	-	CASSLRPIGGLRTEAFF	TGTGCCAGCAGCTTACGTCCGATTGGGGGGCTTCGCACTGAAGCTTTCTTT
many	TRBV6-1	TRBJ2-1	-	CASTSPTGRGNEQFF	TGTGCCAGCACCTCCCCTACCGGGAGAGGTAATGAGCAGTTCTTC
few	TRBV12-3/TRBV12-4	TRBJ2-1	-	CASSLRSGRDNEQFF	TGTGCCAGCAGTTTAAGGAGCGGACGAGACAATGAGCAGTTCTTC
few	TRBV12-3/TRBV12-4	TRBJ1-5	-	CASSDPPGQPQHF	TGTGCCAGCAGTGACCCACCCGGTCAGCCCCAGCATTTT
-	TRBV7-8	TRBJ1-1	TRBD1	CASSAGTGRMNTEAFF	TGTGCCAGCAGCGCTGGGACAGGGCGCATGAACACTGAAGCTTTCTTT
-	TRBV6-6	TRBJ2-5	TRBD2	CASSRPAGVQETQYF	TGTGCCAGCAGTAGGCCGGCGGGAGTCCAAGAGACCCAGTACTTC
-	TRBV7-8	TRBJ2-2	TRBD1	CASSPRTGEVTGELFF	TGTGCCAGCAGCCCACGAACAGGGGAAGTCACCGGGGAGCTGTTTTTT
-	TRBV5-1	TRBJ2-5	TRBD1	CASSLWGSTGGQETQYF	TGCGCCAGCAGCTTGTGGGGGTCGACAGGGGGCCAAGAGACCCAGTACTTC
few	TRBV9	TRBJ2-1	TRBD2	CASSVLGGGAYNEQFF	TGTGCCAGCAGCGTACTCGGGGGGGGCGCCTACAATGAGCAGTTCTTC
few	TRBV10-3	TRBJ1-5	TRBD1	CAISEGTGLRSNQPQHF	TGTGCCATCAGTGAAGGGACAGGGTTAAGAAGCAATCAGCCCCAGCATTTT
many	TRBV2	TRBJ2-1	-	CASRGSFINPNGQFF	TGTGCCAGCAGGGGATCATTCATTAACCCGAATGGGCAGTTCTTC
few	TRBV20-1	TRBJ2-2	TRBD2	CSARVASGGTNTGELFF	TGCAGTGCTAGAGTCGCTAGCGGGGGAACGAACACCGGGGAGCTGTTTTTT
few	TRBV7-8	TRBJ1-1	-	CASSWDGGALDTEAFF	TGTGCCAGCAGCTGGGACGGGGGGGCCCTAGACACTGAAGCTTTCTTT
few	TRBV3-1	TRBJ1-1	-	CASSQDDRGSMTEAFF	TGTGCCAGCAGCCAAGATGATCGGGGAAGCATGACTGAAGCTTTCTTT
-	TRBV7-9	TRBJ2-3	-	CASSPPQVGLGDTQYF	TGTGCCAGCAGCCCCCCCCAAGTAGGGCTTGGAGATACGCAGTATTTT
few	TRBV2	TRBJ1-6	TRBD1	CASSGPGGENSPLHF	TGTGCCAGCAGTGGCCCAGGGGGGGAGAATTCACCCCTCCACTTT
-	TRBV12-2	TRBJ2-3	-	CASRLPGLGNTDTQYF	TGTGCAAGTCGCCTCCCGGGACTAGGAAACACAGATACGCAGTATTTT
many	TRBV5-1	TRBJ1-4	TRBD1	CASSSGTGEIEKLFF	TGCGCCAGCAGCTCTGGGACAGGGGAAATCGAAAAACTGTTTTTT
few	TRBV3-1	TRBJ2-1	TRBD2	CASSHLGLAGEDNNEQFF	TGTGCCAGCAGCCATCTGGGACTAGCGGGAGAGGATAACAATGAGCAGTTCTTC
few	TRBV2	TRBJ1-5	-	CASSDAGAQIQPQHF	TGTGCCAGCAGTGACGCGGGGGCGCAAATTCAGCCCCAGCATTTT
few	TRBV5-5	TRBJ2-7	TRBD1	CASSFGTALERQYF	TGTGCCAGCAGCTTCGGGACAGCACTAGAGCGGCAGTACTTC
few	TRBV4-1	TRBJ2-5	-	CASSLTSLETQYF	TGCGCCAGCAGCCTTACTAGTTTAGAGACCCAGTACTTC
few	TRBV3-1	TRBJ1-1	-	CASSPSGRIKNTEAFF	TGTGCCAGCAGCCCCTCTGGTCGTATCAAGAACACTGAAGCTTTCTTT
many	TRBV12-3/TRBV12-4	TRBJ2-7	TRBD2	CASSLRASGRYEQYF	TGTGCCAGCAGTTTACGGGCTAGCGGGAGATACGAGCAGTACTTC